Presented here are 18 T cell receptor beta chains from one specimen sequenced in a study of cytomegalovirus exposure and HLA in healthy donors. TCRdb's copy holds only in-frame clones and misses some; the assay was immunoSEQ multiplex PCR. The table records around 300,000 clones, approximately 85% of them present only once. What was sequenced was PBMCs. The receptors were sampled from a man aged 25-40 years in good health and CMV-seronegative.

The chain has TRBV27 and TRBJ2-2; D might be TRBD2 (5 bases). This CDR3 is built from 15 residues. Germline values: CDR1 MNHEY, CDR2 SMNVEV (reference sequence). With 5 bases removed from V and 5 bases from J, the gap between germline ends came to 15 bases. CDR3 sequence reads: CASSPLDGETGELFF. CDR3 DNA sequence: TGTGCCAGCAGTCCCCTCGACGGGGAAACCGGGGAGCTGTTTTTT.

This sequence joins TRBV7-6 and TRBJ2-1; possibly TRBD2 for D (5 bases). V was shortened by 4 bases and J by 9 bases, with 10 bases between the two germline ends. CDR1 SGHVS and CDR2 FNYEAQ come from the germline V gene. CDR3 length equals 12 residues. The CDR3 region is CASSSSGFEQFF. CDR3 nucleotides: TGTGCCAGCAGCTCCTCGGGGTTTGAGCAGTTCTTC.

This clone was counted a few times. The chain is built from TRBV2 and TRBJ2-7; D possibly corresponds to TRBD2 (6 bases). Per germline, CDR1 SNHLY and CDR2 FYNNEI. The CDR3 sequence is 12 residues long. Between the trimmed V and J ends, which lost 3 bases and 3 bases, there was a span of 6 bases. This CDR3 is CASSEGGYEQYF. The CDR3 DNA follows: TGTGCCAGCAGTGAGGGGGGCTACGAGCAGTACTTC.

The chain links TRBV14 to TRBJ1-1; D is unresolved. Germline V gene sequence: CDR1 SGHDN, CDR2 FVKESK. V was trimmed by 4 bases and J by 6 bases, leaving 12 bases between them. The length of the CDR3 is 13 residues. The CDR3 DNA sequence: TGTGCCAGCAGCCCCACCCGCCGGTCTGAAGCTTTCTTT. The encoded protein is CASSPTRRSEAFF.

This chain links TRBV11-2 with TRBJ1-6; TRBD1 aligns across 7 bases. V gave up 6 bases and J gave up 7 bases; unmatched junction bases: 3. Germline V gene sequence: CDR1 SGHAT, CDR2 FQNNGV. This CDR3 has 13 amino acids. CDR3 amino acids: CASRMTGNSPLHF. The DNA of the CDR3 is TGTGCCAGCAGAATGACAGGGAATTCACCCCTCCACTTT.

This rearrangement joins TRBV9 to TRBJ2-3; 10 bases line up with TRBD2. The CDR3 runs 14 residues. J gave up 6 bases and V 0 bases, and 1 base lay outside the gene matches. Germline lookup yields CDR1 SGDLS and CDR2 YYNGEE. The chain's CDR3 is CASSVELAGDTQYF. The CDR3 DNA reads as TGTGCCAGCAGCGTAGAACTAGCGGGGGATACGCAGTATTTT.

CDR3: CASSLVGRGLPDTQYF. CDR3 sequence (DNA): TGTGCCAGCAGCTTGGTGGGCAGGGGGCTTCCAGATACGCAGTATTTT. V gene TRBV5-6 combines with J gene TRBJ2-3; 8 nucleotides match TRBD1. The length of the CDR3 is 16 residues. Trimming cost V 0 bases and J 4 bases; bases outside gene matches: 7. In germline, CDR1 is SGHDT, CDR2 YYEEEE.

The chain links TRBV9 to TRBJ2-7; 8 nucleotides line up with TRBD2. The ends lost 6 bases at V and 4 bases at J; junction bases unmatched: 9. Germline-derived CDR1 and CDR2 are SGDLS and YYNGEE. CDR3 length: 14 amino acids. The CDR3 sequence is CASTGGDEGYEQYF. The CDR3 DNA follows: TGTGCCAGCACCGGGGGGGACGAGGGATACGAGCAGTACTTC.

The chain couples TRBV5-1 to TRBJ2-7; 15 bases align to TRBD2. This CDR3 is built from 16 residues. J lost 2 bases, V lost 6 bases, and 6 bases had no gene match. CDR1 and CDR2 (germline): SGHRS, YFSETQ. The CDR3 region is CASMGLAGGQPYEQYF. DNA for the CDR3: TGCGCCAGCATGGGACTAGCGGGGGGCCAACCCTACGAGCAGTACTTC.

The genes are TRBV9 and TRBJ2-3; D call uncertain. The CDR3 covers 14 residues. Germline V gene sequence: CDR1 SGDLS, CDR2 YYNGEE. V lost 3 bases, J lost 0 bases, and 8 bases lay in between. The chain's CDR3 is CASSAQASTDTQYF. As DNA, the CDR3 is TGTGCCAGCAGCGCTCAAGCGAGCACAGATACGCAGTATTTT.

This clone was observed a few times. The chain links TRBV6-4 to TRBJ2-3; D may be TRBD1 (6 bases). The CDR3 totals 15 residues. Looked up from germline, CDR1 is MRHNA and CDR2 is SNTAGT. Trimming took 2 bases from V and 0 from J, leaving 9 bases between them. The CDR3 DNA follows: TGTGCCAGCAGTGACGGCAGGGGAAGCACAGATACGCAGTATTTT. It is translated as CASSDGRGSTDTQYF.

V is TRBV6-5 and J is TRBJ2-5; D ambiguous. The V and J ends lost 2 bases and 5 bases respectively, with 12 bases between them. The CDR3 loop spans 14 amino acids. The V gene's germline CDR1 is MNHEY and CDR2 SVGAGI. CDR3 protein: CASSYELPSETQYF. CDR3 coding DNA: TGTGCCAGCAGTTACGAGCTCCCTTCCGAGACCCAGTACTTC.

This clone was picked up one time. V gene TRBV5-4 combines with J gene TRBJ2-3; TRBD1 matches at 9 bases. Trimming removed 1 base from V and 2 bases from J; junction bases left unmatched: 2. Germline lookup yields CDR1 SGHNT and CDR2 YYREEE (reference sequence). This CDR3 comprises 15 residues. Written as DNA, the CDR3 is TGTGCCAGCAGCTTGCGGACAGGGGACACAGATACGCAGTATTTT. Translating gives CASSLRTGDTDTQYF.

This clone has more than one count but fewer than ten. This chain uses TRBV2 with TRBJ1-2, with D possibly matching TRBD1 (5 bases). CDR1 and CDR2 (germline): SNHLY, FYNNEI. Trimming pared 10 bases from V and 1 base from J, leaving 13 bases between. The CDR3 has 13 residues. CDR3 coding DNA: TGTGCCACTCAAACGGGGGTTAACTATGGCTACACCTTC. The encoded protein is CATQTGVNYGYTF.

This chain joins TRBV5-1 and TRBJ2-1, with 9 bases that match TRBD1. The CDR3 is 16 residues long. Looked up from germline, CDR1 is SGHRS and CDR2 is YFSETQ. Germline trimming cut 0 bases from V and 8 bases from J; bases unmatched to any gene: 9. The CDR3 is CASSLAGTGRRDEQFF. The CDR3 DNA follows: TGCGCCAGCAGCTTGGCAGGGACAGGGAGACGGGATGAGCAGTTCTTC.

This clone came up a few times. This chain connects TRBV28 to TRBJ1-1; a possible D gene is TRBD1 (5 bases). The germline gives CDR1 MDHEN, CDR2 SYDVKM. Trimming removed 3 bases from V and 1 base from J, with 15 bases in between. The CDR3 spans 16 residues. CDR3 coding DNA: TGTGCCAGCAGTTTTCCCAGGGCCGTCGGGAACACTGAAGCTTTCTTT. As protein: CASSFPRAVGNTEAFF.

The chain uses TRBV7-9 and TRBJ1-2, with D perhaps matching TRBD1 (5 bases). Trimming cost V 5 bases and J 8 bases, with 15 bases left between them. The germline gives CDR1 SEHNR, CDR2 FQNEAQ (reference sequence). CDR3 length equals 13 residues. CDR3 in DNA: TGTGCCAGCAGCCGGGGGGACCCTGAGGGCTACACCTTC. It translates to CASSRGDPEGYTF.

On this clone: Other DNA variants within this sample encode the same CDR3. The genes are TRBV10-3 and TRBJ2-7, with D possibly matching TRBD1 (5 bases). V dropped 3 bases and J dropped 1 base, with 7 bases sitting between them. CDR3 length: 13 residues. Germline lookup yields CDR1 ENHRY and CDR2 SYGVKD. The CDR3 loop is CAISERGSYEQYF. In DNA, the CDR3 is TGTGCCATCAGTGAAAGGGGTTCCTACGAGCAGTACTTC.